The next 19 T cell receptor beta chains were all read from a single sample in a study of T cells in Graves' hyperthyroidism and ophthalmopathy (dated by TCRdb to between 2018 and 2020). The library was built by means of multiplex PCR. The instrument was an Illumina HiSeq 2000. The TCR beta CDR3 regions were amplified from RNA transcripts. The TCR CDR3 was subjected to a first round of RT-PCR using the HTBI primer set and the Qiagen OneStep RT-PCR kit. TCRdb reran the public reads through fastp at Q25 and MiXCR, keeping productive beta chains. Each CDR3 protein gets just one entry, which takes the most common genes and DNA from the rows behind it. The sample includes approximately 740,000 distinct CDR3 sequences, with 13% to 15% observed a single time. Of the sample, roughly 10% falls within the top ten clones. Sequencing used blood. The receptors come from a woman aged 18-35 years with Graves' hyperthyroidism.

Only a few counts were recorded for this clonotype. This chain joins TRBV7-2 and TRBJ1-2; 7 nucleotides line up with TRBD1. Germline V gene data show CDR1 as SGHTA and CDR2 as FQGNSA. The CDR3 totals 14 residues. Unmatched junction bases numbered 4, after V lost 3 bases and J lost 3 bases. The CDR3: CASSFQTGDYGYTF. The CDR3 bases are TGTGCCAGCAGCTTTCAAACAGGGGACTATGGCTACACCTTC.

This clonotype was detected many times. This rearrangement joins TRBV12-3 or TRBV12-4 to TRBJ1-1, with 7 positions matching TRBD1. This CDR3 spans 10 amino acids. Trimming removed 5 bases from V and 12 bases from J; junction bases left unmatched: 3. The CDR3 region is CASSTGVSFF. Here the CDR3 DNA reads TGTGCCAGCAGTACAGGGGTATCTTTCTTT.

There are many counts of this clonotype. V is TRBV7-2 and J is TRBJ2-3, with TRBD2 identical over 8 bases. Germline lookup yields CDR1 SGHTA and CDR2 FQGNSA. CDR3 length: 15 amino acids. Unmatched junction bases numbered 4, after V lost 5 bases and J lost 0 bases. CDR3 loop: CASSTSGLSTDTQYF. For the CDR3, the DNA is TGTGCCAGCAGCACTAGCGGTTTAAGCACAGATACGCAGTATTTT. Full variable domain (outside the CDR3, taken from reference TRBV7-2 and TRBJ2-3): GAGVSQSPSNKVTEKGKDVELRCDPISGHTALYWYRQSLGQGLEFLIYFQGNSAPDKSGLPSDRFSAERTGGSVSTLTIQRTQQEDSAVYLCASSTSGLSTDTQYFGPGTRLTVL.

This rearrangement joins TRBV14 to TRBJ2-4, with D perhaps TRBD1 (6 bases). V lost 2 bases, J lost 4 bases, and 9 bases lay in between. CDR1 and CDR2 (germline): SGHDN, FVKESK. There are 14 residues in the CDR3. This CDR3 reads CASSQRTEKNIQYF. CDR3 in DNA: TGTGCCAGCAGCCAAAGGACAGAAAAAAACATTCAGTACTTC.

As to this clonotype: This may stem from a read error, because a much larger clone lies one nucleotide away. J is TRBJ2-7 and V is TRBV20-1; 9 bases are shared with TRBD2. CDR3 length: 19 residues. V lost 1 base to trimming and J lost 0 bases; unmatched junction nucleotides: 16. Germline lookup yields CDR1 DFQATT and CDR2 SNEGSKA (reference sequence). CDR3 residues: CSARVRAASGKRSSYEQYF. The CDR3 region has the DNA TGCAGTGCTAGAGTAAGGGCGGCTAGCGGGAAGCGGAGCTCCTACGAGCAGTACTTC.

This clonotype showed up many times. This chain joins TRBV30 and TRBJ1-2; D uncertain. Trimming removed 5 bases from V and 7 bases from J, with 14 bases in between. CDR1 is GTSNPN, CDR2 SVGIG, per germline (reference sequence). The CDR3 sequence is 12 residues long. This CDR3 is CAWGGPTFGYTF. CDR3 coding DNA: TGTGCCTGGGGAGGCCCGACTTTTGGCTACACCTTC.

In this sample, this clonotype turned up many times. The chain recombines TRBV11-3 with TRBJ2-3, with a possible D match to TRBD2 (6 bases). Looked up from germline, CDR1 is SGHNT and CDR2 is YENEEA. The CDR3 consists of 13 residues. Trimming stripped 7 bases from V and 5 bases from J, with 13 bases between. The CDR3 sequence is CASNRRAEDTQYF. DNA of the CDR3: TGTGCCAGCAATCGGAGGGCCGAAGATACGCAGTATTTT.

In its sample, this clonotype was seen many times. The chain joins TRBV11-2 to TRBJ2-7, with 7 bases that match TRBD1. CDR1 SGHAT and CDR2 FQNNGV come from the germline V gene. After removal of 7 bases from V and 2 bases from J, the junction contained 5 bases not matched to a gene. The CDR3 length is 13 residues. The CDR3 spells CASNEGQTYEQYF. CDR3 nucleotides: TGTGCCAGCAACGAGGGACAGACCTACGAGCAGTACTTC.

The CDR3 DNA reads as TGCAGTGCTAGACTTCTGGGGCTCCTGACCTACGAGCAGTACTTC. As protein: CSARLLGLLTYEQYF. The chain combines TRBV20-1 with TRBJ2-7, with a weak D call TRBD1 (5 bases). V was trimmed by 2 bases and J by 2 bases, leaving 16 bases between them. The CDR3 has 15 amino acids. In germline, CDR1 is DFQATT, CDR2 SNEGSKA (reference sequence).

Note on this clonotype: This sequence may be a read error, since a much larger clone differs from it by one base. This chain joins TRBV18 and TRBJ2-3; D is perhaps TRBD1 (5 bases). This CDR3 has 14 amino acids. The germline V and J ends were trimmed by 3 bases and 5 bases, with 12 bases remaining between them. Germline CDR1 is KGHSH and CDR2 is LQKENI. The CDR3 loop is CASSPRQYIDTQYF. The CDR3 DNA is TGTGCCAGCTCACCTCGACAGTACATAGATACGCAGTATTTT.

The chain recombines TRBV6-2 or TRBV6-3 with TRBJ2-3; 8 bases are a match to TRBD1. Trimming cost V 0 bases and J 2 bases; bases outside gene matches: 4. This CDR3 has 16 amino acids. Germline V gene lookup returns CDR1 MNHEY and CDR2 SVGEGT. DNA of the CDR3: TGTGCCAGCAGTTACTCGACAGGGGCGAACACAGATACGCAGTATTTT. Protein product: CASSYSTGANTDTQYF.

At least ten counts were recorded for this clonotype. This chain joins TRBV6-5 and TRBJ1-1, with 7 bases aligning to TRBD1. Germline CDR1 MNHEY, CDR2 SVGAGI. After removal of 0 bases from V and 5 bases from J, the junction contained 3 bases not matched to a gene. CDR3 length: 14 amino acids. CDR3 bases: TGTGCCAGCAGTTACTCGAGGGGGCAAACTGAAGCTTTCTTT. Its protein is CASSYSRGQTEAFF.

This clonotype was seen repeatedly, ten times or more. CDR3 amino acids: CASSLTSNQPQHF. The CDR3 bases are TGTGCCAGCAGTTTAACTAGCAATCAGCCCCAGCATTTT. This chain links TRBV12-3 or TRBV12-4 with TRBJ1-5; no clear D gene. V lost 2 bases and J 0 bases, leaving 2 bases between the germline ends. The length of the CDR3 is 13 residues.

This clonotype was seen a handful of times. The chain recombines TRBV12-3 or TRBV12-4 with TRBJ2-1; the D gene could be TRBD1 or TRBD2 (6 bases each). The CDR3 consists of 13 residues. V was trimmed by 5 bases and J by 9 bases, leaving 14 bases between them. The DNA for the CDR3 is TGTGCCAGCAGTAGGGGGGCATACGGTGAGCAGTTCTTC. Translating it yields CASSRGAYGEQFF.

The rearrangement joins TRBV6-5 to TRBJ2-3; D is possibly TRBD1 or TRBD2 (5 bases each). CDR3 length: 13 amino acids. Germline V gene lookup returns CDR1 MNHEY and CDR2 SVGAGI. Trimming left V 2 bases short and J 14 bases short, with 17 bases between. This CDR3 reads CASSYRLGEPAYF. CDR3 coding DNA: TGTGCCAGCAGTTACCGCTTAGGGGAGCCGGCGTATTTT.

This clonotype was picked up a small number of times. CDR3 protein: CASTRGGNGYTF. CDR3 DNA sequence: TGTGCCAGTACCCGGGGTGGAAATGGCTACACCTTC. This chain uses TRBV9 with TRBJ1-2; D unresolved. V lost 8 bases to trimming and J lost 6 bases, with 14 bases between them. Germline CDR1 and CDR2: SGDLS and YYNGEE. The CDR3 spans 12 residues.

This clonotype was counted a few times. The chain links TRBV27 to TRBJ2-7, with a tentative D call TRBD1 (6 bases). Germline loops: CDR1 MNHEY, CDR2 SMNVEV (reference sequence). The CDR3 contains 16 residues. With 6 bases removed from V and 0 bases from J, the gap between germline ends came to 18 bases. This chain's CDR3 is CASSGNRARSSYEQYF. The CDR3 coding sequence is TGTGCCAGCAGCGGGAACAGGGCCAGAAGCTCCTACGAGCAGTACTTC.

This clonotype was observed a handful of times. The rearrangement links TRBV10-3 to TRBJ2-2; either TRBD1 or TRBD2 may fit D (5 bases each). This CDR3 contains 14 residues. The germline V gene has CDR1 ENHRY and CDR2 SYGVKD. Trimming cost V 5 bases and J 3 bases, with 10 bases left between them. CDR3 DNA sequence: TGTGCCATCAGTCGGGACGGATACACCGGGGAGCTGTTTTTT. The encoded protein is CAISRDGYTGELFF.

This clonotype came up many times. The chain links TRBV28 to TRBJ2-3, with 9 bases that match TRBD2. Germline V gives CDR1 MDHEN, CDR2 SYDVKM. V lost 9 bases to trimming and J lost 3 bases; unmatched junction nucleotides: 10. The CDR3 sequence is 15 residues long. The CDR3 bases are TGTGCCAGTGCGGGGCGGGAGGGCCTAACAGATACGCAGTATTTT. Its translation is CASAGREGLTDTQYF.